This T cell receptor (beta chain) was captured in a study of vaccination and CD4 T cells after COVID-19. The Oncomine TCR Beta short-read assay generated sequence data from the DNA of cultured CD4+ T cells. TCRdb re-derived calls from the PCR reads in MiXCR, one entry per CDR3 protein. The sample has approximately 18,000 distinct CDR3 sequences, approximately 49% seen once. Treatment denoted: roughly ten-day PBMC culture with coronavirus spike peptide pools or control peptides (ViraFEST assay). In this sample, this clonotype turned up a few times. Its antigen is unknown. Germline-derived CDR1 and CDR2 are SGHVS and FQNEAQ. Trimming removed 4 bases from V and 6 bases from J; junction bases left unmatched: 1. The CDR3 runs to 13 residues.

Specimen: CD4+ T cells from blood, cultured in vitro. The chain employs TRBV7-8 and TRBJ1-5, with 9 bases lining up with TRBD1. This TCR derives from a human donor who had recovered from COVID-19. For the CDR3, the DNA is TGTGCCAGCAGCTCGGACAGGGGTCAGCCCCAGCATTTT. Translating it yields CASSSDRGQPQHF.